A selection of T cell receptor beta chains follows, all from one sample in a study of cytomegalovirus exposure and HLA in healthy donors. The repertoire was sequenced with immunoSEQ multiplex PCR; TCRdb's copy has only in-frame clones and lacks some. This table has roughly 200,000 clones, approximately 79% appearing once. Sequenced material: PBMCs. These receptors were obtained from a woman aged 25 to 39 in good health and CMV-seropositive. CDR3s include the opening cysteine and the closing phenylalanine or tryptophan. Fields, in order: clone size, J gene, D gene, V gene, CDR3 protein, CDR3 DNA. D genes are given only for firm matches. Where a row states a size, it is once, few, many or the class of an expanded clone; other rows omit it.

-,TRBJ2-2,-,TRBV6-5,CASRRLVAAAGELFF,TGTGCCAGCAGACGACTAGTTGCCGCAGCCGGGGAGCTGTTTTTT
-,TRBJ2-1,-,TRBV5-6,CASSFDPQGHEQFF,TGTGCCAGCAGCTTTGACCCTCAGGGTCATGAGCAGTTCTTC
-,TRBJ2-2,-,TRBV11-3,CASSLDPSGELFF,TGTGCCAGCAGCTTAGATCCTTCCGGGGAGCTGTTTTTT
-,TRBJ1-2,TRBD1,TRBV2,CASGQGTPPYGYTF,TGTGCCAGCGGACAGGGAACCCCCCCCTATGGCTACACCTTC
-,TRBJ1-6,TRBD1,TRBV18,CASSRNYPGQGAGSPLHF,TGTGCCAGCTCCCGGAACTACCCGGGACAGGGGGCAGGTTCACCCCTCCACTTT
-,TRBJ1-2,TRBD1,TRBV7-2,CASSRNRGPDGYTF,TGTGCCAGCAGCCGGAACAGGGGGCCCGACGGCTACACCTTC
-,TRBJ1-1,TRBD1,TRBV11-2,CASSRPGTGNTEAFF,TGTGCCAGCAGCCGTCCCGGGACAGGGAACACTGAAGCTTTCTTT
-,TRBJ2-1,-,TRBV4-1,CASSQLSYNEQFF,TGCGCCAGCAGCCAACTGTCTTACAATGAGCAGTTCTTC
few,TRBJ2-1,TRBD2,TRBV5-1,CASSPGLAGSYNEQFF,TGCGCCAGCAGTCCCGGACTAGCGGGATCTTACAATGAGCAGTTCTTC
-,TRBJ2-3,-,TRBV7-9,CASSLKSSADTQYF,TGTGCCAGCAGCTTAAAAAGTTCGGCAGATACGCAGTATTTT
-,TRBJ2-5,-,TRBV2,CASSGDRGPETQYF,TGTGCCAGCAGTGGAGACCGGGGTCCAGAGACCCAGTACTTC
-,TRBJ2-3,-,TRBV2,CASTLDGDRTDTQYF,TGTGCCAGCACCCTCGACGGAGACCGCACAGATACGCAGTATTTT
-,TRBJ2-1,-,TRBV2,CASSEGNLPPDEQFF,TGTGCCAGCAGTGAAGGAAACCTACCCCCCGATGAGCAGTTCTTC
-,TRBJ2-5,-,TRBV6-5,CASSYSLTQETQYF,TGTGCCAGCAGTTACTCGCTCACTCAAGAGACCCAGTACTTC
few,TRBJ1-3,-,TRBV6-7,CASTTRGGACGNTIYF,TGTGCCAGCACAACCCGCGGGGGGGCGTGTGGAAACACCATATATTTT
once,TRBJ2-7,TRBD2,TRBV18,CASSPAGTSGGEYEQYF,TGTGCCAGCTCACCAGCCGGGACTAGCGGGGGGGAATACGAGCAGTACTTC
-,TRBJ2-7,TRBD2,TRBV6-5,CASSYELAGSYEQYF,TGTGCCAGCAGTTACGAACTAGCGGGAAGCTACGAGCAGTACTTC
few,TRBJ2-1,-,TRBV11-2,CASSGPEGRRQFF,TGTGCCAGCTCAGGGCCTGAAGGCCGTAGGCAGTTCTTC
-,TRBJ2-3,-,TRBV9,CASSVGSGGGADTQYF,TGTGCCAGCAGCGTAGGTTCGGGGGGCGGGGCAGATACGCAGTATTTT
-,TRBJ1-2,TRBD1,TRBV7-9,CASSPDRVYGYTF,TGTGCCAGCAGCCCCGACAGGGTGTATGGCTACACCTTC
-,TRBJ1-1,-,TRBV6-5,CASTRGSEAFF,TGTGCCAGCACCCGGGGGAGTGAAGCTTTCTTT
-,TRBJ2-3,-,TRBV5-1,CASSLVGGTQYF,TGCGCCAGCAGCTTGGTAGGGGGTACGCAGTATTTT
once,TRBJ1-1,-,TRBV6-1,CASSDDSDWGTEAFF,TGTGCCAGCAGTGACGACAGCGACTGGGGCACTGAAGCTTTCTTT
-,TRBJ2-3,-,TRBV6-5,CASSYLGGLDTQYF,TGTGCCAGCAGTTACCTCGGGGGTTTAGATACGCAGTATTTT
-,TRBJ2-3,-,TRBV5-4,CASSWALTDTQYF,TGTGCCAGCAGCTGGGCCTTGACAGATACGCAGTATTTT
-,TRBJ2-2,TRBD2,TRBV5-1,CASSELGLAATGELFF,TGCGCCAGCAGCGAACTGGGGCTAGCGGCCACCGGGGAGCTGTTTTTT
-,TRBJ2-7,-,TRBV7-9,CASSPRDNLYEQYF,TGTGCCAGCAGCCCGAGGGACAACCTCTACGAGCAGTACTTC
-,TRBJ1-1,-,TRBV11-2,CASSPPTGGNTEAFF,TGTGCCAGCAGCCCACCGACAGGCGGGAACACTGAAGCTTTCTTT
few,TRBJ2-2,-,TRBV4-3,CASSHHAAEMNTGELFF,TGCGCCAGCAGCCATCATGCGGCAGAAATGAACACCGGGGAGCTGTTTTTT
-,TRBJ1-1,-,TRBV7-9,CASSFPTEPEAFF,TGTGCCAGCAGCTTCCCGACAGAACCTGAAGCTTTCTTT
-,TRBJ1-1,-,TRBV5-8,CASSHPSFHSQTEAFF,TGTGCCAGCAGCCATCCAAGTTTTCACAGTCAAACTGAAGCTTTCTTT
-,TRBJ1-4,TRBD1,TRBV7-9,CASSSDREWDEKLFF,TGTGCCAGCAGCTCCGACAGGGAGTGGGATGAAAAACTGTTTTTT
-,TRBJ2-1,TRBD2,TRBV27,CASSPRPGGAYNEQFF,TGTGCCAGCAGTCCCCGACCCGGGGGGGCATACAATGAGCAGTTCTTC